This T cell receptor beta chain appears in the sequencing data of a study of T cell changes during pregnancy in multiple sclerosis. The V gene's germline CDR1 is LNHDA and CDR2 SQIVND (reference sequence). CDR3 size: 16 residues. The ends were cut back, 3 bases at V and 0 bases at J, with 12 bases in the middle. The repertoire was sequenced with immunoSEQ multiplex PCR; TCRdb's copy has only in-frame clones and lacks some. The sample includes around 96,000 clones, 90% to 95% seen only once; the top ten take about 2%. Sequenced here: peripheral blood, sampled in the third trimester of pregnancy. This TCR was recovered from a female donor with multiple sclerosis, enrolled in a pregnancy study. This sequence joins TRBV19 and TRBJ1-5, with TRBD1 as a possible D gene (5 bases). The CDR3, as DNA: TGTGCCAGTAGTATCTTGAAGGGGAATAGCAATCAGCCCCAGCATTTT. This sequence encodes CASSILKGNSNQPQHF.